This T cell receptor (beta chain) was sequenced in a study of CD8 T cells in Susac syndrome. Study as a whole: Among the Susac syndrome patients who underwent sequencing, about 6 had clinically active disease, while about 8 of them were in remission.

Isolation of CD8+ and CD4+ T cells was performed negatively, whereas enrichment of TEMRA cells was done by FACS. The germline V and J ends were trimmed by 3 bases and 4 bases, with 7 bases remaining between them. Looked up from germline, CDR1 is DFQATT and CDR2 is SNEGSKA (reference sequence). The CDR3 contains 11 residues. Random-hexamer reverse transcription was applied to about 0.45 to 1 ug RNA. Coverage of TCR beta CDR3 amplification by immunoSEQ multiplex PCR extended to 54 Vbeta and 13 Jbeta. TCRdb independently ran MiXCR on the immunoSEQ multiplex PCR reads; one entry per CDR3 protein. This sample has over 120,000 distinct CDR3 sequences, with 95% found just once.

This clonotype was obtained from a human donor with Susac syndrome. The sample taken for sequencing was CD4+ T cells from PBMCs. The chain couples TRBV20-1 to TRBJ2-7; unclear D gene. CDR3 DNA: TGCAGTGCTAGTTCTCGTTACGAGCAGTACTTC. Translated: CSASSRYEQYF.